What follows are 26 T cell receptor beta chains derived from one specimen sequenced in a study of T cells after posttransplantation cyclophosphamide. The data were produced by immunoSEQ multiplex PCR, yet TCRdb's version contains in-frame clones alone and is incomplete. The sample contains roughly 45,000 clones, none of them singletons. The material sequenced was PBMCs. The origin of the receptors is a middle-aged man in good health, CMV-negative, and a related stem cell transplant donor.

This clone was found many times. This CDR3 is CASSLRFGTVNTEAFF. CDR3 coding DNA: TGTGCCAGCAGCTTAAGGTTCGGAACAGTGAACACTGAAGCTTTCTTT. The V and J genes are TRBV11-2 and TRBJ1-1; the D is unclear. This CDR3 comprises 16 residues. In germline, CDR1 is SGHAT, CDR2 FQNNGV. The V end lost 2 bases, the J end lost 0 bases, and 13 bases lay between the germline ends.

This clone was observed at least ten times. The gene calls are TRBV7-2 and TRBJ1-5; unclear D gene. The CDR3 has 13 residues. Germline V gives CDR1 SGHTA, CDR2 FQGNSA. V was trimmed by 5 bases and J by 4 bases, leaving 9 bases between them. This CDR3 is CASSLSANQPQHF. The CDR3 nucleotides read TGTGCCAGCAGCCTATCCGCAAATCAGCCCCAGCATTTT.

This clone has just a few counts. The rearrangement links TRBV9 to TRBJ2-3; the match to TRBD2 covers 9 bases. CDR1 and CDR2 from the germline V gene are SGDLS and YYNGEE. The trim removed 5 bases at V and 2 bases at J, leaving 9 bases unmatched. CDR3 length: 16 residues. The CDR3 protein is CASSLSAGGPTDTQYF. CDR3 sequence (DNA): TGTGCCAGCAGTCTTTCAGCGGGAGGCCCCACAGATACGCAGTATTTT.

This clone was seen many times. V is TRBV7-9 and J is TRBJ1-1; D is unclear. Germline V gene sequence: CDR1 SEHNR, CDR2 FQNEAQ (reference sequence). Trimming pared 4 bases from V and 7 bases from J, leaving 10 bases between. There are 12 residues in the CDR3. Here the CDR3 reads CASSSGLLEAFF. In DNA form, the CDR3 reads TGTGCCAGCAGCTCTGGACTGCTTGAAGCTTTCTTT.

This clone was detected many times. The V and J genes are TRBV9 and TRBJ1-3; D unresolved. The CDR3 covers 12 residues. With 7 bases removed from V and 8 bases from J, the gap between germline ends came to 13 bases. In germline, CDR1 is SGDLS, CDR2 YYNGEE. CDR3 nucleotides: TGTGCCAGCTCTTTAAACAGAGACACCATATATTTT. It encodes CASSLNRDTIYF. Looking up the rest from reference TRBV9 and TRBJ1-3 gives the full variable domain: DSGVTQTPKHLITATGQRVTLRCSPRSGDLSVYWYQQSLDQGLQFLIQYYNGEERAKGNILERFSAQQFPDLHSELNLSSLELGDSALYFCASSLNRDTIYFGEGSWLTVV.

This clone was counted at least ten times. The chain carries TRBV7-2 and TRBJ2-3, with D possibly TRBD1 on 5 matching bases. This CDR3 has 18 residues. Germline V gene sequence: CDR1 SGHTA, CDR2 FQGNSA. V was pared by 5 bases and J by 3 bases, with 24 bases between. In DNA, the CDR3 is TGTGCCAGCAGCATCTCACAGGAAGCCGCAGCATATACAGATACGCAGTATTTT. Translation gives CASSISQEAAAYTDTQYF.

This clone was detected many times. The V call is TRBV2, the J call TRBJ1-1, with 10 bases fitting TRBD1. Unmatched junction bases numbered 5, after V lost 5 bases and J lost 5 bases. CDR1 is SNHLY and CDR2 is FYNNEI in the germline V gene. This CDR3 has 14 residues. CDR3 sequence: CASSRDRGRTEAFF. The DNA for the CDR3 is TGTGCCAGCAGTCGGGACAGGGGAAGGACTGAAGCTTTCTTT. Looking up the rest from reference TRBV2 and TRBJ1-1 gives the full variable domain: EPEVTQTPSHQVTQMGQEVILRCVPISNHLYFYWYRQILGQKVEFLVSFYNNEISEKSEIFDDQFSVERPDGSNFTLKIRSTKLEDSAMYFCASSRDRGRTEAFFGQGTRLTVV.

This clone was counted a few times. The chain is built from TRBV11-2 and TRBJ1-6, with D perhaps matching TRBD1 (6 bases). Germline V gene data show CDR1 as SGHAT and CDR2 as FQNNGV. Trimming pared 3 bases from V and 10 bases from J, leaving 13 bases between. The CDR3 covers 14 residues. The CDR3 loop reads CASSFLQGESPLHF. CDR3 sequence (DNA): TGTGCCAGCAGCTTCTTACAGGGTGAATCACCCCTCCACTTT.

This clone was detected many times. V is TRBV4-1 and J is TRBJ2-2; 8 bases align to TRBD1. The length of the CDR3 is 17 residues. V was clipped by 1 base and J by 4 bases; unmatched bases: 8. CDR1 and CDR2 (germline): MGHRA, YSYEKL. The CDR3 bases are TGCGCCAGCAGCCAAGGGGGGCAGGGGGCAGGCACCGGGGAGCTGTTTTTT. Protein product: CASSQGGQGAGTGELFF.

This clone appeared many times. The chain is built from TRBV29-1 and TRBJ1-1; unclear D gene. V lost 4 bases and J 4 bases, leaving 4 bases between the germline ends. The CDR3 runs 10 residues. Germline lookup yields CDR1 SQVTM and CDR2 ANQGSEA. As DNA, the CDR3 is TGCAGCGTTGGGCCCACTGAAGCTTTCTTT. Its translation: CSVGPTEAFF.

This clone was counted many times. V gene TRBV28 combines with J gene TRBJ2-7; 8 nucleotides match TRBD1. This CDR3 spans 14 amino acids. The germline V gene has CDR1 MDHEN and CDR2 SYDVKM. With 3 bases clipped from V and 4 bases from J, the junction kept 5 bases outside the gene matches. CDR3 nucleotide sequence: TGTGCCAGCAGTTTGAGACAGGGGCCATACGAGCAGTACTTC. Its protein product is CASSLRQGPYEQYF.

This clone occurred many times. CDR3 residues: CASSLEGGILASPEQFF. The CDR3 nucleotides are TGTGCCAGCAGCTTAGAGGGCGGGATACTAGCGTCCCCTGAGCAGTTCTTC. The rearrangement joins TRBV7-2 to TRBJ2-1, with 7 bases that match TRBD2. Germline CDR1 SGHTA, CDR2 FQGNSA. V was pared by 1 base and J by 9 bases, with 15 bases of the junction left unmatched. The length of the CDR3 is 17 residues. The full variable domain, rest sourced from reference TRBV7-2 and TRBJ2-1, is GAGVSQSPSNKVTEKGKDVELRCDPISGHTALYWYRQSLGQGLEFLIYFQGNSAPDKSGLPSDRFSAERTGGSVSTLTIQRTQQEDSAVYLCASSLEGGILASPEQFFGPGTRLTVL.

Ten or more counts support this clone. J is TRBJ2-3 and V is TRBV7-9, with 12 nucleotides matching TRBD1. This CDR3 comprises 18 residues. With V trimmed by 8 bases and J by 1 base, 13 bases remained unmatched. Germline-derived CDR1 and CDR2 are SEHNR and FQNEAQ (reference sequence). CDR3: CASLGGTGGISGTDTQYF. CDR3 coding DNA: TGTGCCAGCCTGGGGGGGACAGGGGGCATATCCGGCACAGATACGCAGTATTTT.

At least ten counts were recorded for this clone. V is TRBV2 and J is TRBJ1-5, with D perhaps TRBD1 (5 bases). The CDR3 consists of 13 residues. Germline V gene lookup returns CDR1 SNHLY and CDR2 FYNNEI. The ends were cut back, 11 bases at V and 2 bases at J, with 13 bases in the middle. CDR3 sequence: CAGANARNQPQHF. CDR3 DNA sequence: TGTGCCGGGGCGAACGCCCGCAATCAGCCCCAGCATTTT.

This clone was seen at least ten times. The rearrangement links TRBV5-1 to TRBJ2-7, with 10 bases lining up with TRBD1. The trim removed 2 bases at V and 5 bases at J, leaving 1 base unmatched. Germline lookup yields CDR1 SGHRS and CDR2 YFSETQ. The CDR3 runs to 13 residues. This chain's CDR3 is CASSFGQGDEQYF. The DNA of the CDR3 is TGCGCCAGCAGCTTTGGACAGGGGGACGAGCAGTACTTC.

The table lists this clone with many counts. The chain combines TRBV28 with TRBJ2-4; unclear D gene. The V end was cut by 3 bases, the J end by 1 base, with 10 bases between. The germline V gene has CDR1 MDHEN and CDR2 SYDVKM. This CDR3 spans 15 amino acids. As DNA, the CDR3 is TGTGCCAGCAGTTTTGGAACTACTGCCAAAAACATTCAGTACTTC. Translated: CASSFGTTAKNIQYF.

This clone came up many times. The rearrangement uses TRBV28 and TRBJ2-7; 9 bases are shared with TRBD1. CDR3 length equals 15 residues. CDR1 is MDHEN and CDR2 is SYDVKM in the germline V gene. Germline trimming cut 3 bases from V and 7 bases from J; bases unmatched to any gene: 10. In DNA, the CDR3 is TGTGCCAGCAGTTTTAGAGACAGGGGGATTAGTGAGCAGTACTTC. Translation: CASSFRDRGISEQYF.

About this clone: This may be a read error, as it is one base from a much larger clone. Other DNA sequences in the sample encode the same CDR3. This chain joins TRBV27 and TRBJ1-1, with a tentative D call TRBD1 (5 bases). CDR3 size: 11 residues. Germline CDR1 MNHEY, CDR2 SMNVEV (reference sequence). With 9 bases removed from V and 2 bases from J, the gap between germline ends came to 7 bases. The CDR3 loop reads CASRGNTEAFF. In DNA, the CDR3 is TGTGCCAGTAGGGGCAACACTGAAGCTTTCTTT.

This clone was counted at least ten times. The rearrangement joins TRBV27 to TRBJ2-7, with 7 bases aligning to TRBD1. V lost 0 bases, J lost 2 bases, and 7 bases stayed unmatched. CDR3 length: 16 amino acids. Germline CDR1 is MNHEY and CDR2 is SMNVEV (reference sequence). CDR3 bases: TGTGCCAGCAGTTTATCGACCGGGACAGTAACCTACGAGCAGTACTTC. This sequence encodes CASSLSTGTVTYEQYF.

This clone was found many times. CDR3 bases: TGTGCCAGCAGAGCGGGACAGGGCTACGAGCAGTACTTC. It specifies CASRAGQGYEQYF. The chain recombines TRBV6-5 with TRBJ2-7; 9 bases are a match to TRBD1. The CDR3 is 13 residues long. Germline V gene lookup returns CDR1 MNHEY and CDR2 SVGAGI. V gave up 6 bases and J gave up 3 bases; unmatched junction bases: 3.

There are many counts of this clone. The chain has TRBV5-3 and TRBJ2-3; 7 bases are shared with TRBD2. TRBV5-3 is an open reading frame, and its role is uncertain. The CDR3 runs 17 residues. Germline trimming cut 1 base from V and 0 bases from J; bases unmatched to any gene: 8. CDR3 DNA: TGTGCCAGAAGCTTGCTGGCTAGCGGACCTAGCACAGATACGCAGTATTTT. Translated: CARSLLASGPSTDTQYF.

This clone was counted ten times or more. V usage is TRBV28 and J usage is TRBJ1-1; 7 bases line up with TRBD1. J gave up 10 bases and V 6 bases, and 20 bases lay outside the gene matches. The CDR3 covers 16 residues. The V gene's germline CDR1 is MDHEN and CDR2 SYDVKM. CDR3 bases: TGTGCCAGCAGGTTAGACAGGGATGCCCCCCAAATGTTAGCTTTCTTT. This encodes CASRLDRDAPQMLAFF.

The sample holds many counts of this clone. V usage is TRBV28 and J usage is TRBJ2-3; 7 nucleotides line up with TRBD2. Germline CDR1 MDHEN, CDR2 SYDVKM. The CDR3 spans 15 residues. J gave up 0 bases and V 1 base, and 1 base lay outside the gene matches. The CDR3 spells CASSLSGLSTDTQYF. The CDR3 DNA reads TGTGCCAGCAGTTTATCGGGACTAAGCACAGATACGCAGTATTTT.

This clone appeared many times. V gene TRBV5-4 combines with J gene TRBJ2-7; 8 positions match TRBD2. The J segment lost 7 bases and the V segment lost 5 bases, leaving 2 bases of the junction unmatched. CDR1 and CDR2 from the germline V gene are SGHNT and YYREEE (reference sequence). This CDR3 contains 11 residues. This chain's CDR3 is CASRGGGEQYF. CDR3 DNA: TGTGCCAGCAGAGGCGGGGGGGAGCAGTACTTC.

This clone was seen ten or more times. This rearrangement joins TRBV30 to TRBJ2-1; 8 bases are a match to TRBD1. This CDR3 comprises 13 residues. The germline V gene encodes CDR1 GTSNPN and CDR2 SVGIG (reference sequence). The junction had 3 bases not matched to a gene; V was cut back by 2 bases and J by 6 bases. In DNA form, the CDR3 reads TGTGCCTGGAGTAGGGACAGGAGCAATGAGCAGTTCTTC. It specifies CAWSRDRSNEQFF.

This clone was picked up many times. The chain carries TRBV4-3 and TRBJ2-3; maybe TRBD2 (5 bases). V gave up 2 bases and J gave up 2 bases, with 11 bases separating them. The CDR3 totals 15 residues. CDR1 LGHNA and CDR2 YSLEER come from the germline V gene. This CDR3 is CASSQFSGYTDTQYF. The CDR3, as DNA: TGCGCCAGCAGCCAATTCAGCGGATACACAGATACGCAGTATTTT.